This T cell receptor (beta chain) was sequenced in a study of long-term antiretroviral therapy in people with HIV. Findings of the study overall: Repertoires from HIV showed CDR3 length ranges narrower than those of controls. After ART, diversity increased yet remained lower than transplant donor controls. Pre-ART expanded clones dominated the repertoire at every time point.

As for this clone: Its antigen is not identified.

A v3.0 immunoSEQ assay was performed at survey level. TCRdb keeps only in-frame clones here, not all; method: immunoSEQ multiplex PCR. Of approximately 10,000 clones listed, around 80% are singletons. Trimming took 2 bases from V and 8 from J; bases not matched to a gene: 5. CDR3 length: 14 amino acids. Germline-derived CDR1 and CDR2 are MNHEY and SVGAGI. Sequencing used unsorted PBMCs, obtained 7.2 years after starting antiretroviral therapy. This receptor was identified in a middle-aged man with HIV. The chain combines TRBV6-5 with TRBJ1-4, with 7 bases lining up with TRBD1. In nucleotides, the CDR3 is TGTGCCAGCAGTTACCTACAGGGGACAGAAAAACTGTTTTTT. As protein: CASSYLQGTEKLFF.